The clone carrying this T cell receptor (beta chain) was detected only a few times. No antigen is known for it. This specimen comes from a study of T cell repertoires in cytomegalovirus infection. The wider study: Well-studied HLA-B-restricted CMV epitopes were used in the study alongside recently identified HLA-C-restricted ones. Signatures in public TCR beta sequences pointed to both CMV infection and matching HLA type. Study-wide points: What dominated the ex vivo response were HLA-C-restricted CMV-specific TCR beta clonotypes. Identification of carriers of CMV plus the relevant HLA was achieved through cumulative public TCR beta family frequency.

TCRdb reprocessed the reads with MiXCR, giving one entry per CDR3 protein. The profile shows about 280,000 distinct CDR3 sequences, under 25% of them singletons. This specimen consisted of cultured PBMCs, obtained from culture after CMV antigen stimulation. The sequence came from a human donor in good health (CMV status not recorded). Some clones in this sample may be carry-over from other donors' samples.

This CDR3 reads CASSETLITGELFF. The DNA of the CDR3 is TGTGCCAGCAGCGAGACGCTAATAACCGGGGAGCTGTTTTTT. This sequence joins TRBV9 and TRBJ2-2; no clear D gene. Deletions cut 3 bases from V and 5 bases from J, with 11 bases between. Germline V gene lookup returns CDR1 SGDLS and CDR2 YYNGEE. The CDR3 is made up of 14 amino acids.